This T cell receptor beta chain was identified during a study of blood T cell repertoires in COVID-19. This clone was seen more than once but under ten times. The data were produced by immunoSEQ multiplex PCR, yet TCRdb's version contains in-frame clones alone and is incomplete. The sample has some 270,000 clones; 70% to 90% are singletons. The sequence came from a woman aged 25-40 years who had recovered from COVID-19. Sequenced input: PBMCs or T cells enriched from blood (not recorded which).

CDR3 sequence reads: CATSGRVPGQGYEQYF. The CDR3 DNA reads as TGTGCCACCAGTGGTAGGGTACCGGGACAGGGCTACGAGCAGTACTTC. This rearrangement joins TRBV24-1 to TRBJ2-7; 9 positions agree with TRBD1. This CDR3 has 16 residues. V lost 5 bases, J lost 3 bases, and 10 bases stayed unmatched. The germline V gene has CDR1 KGHDR and CDR2 SFDVKD.